Below, 13 T cell receptor beta chains from the same sample are listed, as sequenced in a study of T cell repertoires in cytomegalovirus infection. TCRdb passed the reads through MiXCR, listing each CDR3 protein once. This repertoire shows around 440,000 distinct CDR3 sequences, 11% found once; its top ten account for about 10%. The sequenced sample was PBMCs. These receptors came from a human donor in good health (CMV status not recorded). Some clones in this sample may be carry-over from other donors' samples.

This clonotype was counted at least ten times. The V and J genes are TRBV6-5 and TRBJ1-3; 11 bases line up with TRBD1. V gave up 0 bases and J gave up 2 bases; unmatched junction bases: 3. The CDR3 consists of 17 residues. The germline V gene encodes CDR1 MNHEY and CDR2 SVGAGI. The CDR3 nucleotides read TGTGCCAGCAGTTACTCCGGACAGGGGGCGGCTGGAAACACCATATATTTT. This encodes CASSYSGQGAAGNTIYF.

In this sample, this clonotype turned up a few times. This sequence joins TRBV6-5 and TRBJ1-2; D is unresolved. V lost 7 bases and J lost 4, with 13 bases in between. There are 13 residues in the CDR3. Germline CDR1 is MNHEY and CDR2 is SVGAGI. The CDR3 nucleotides read TGTGCCAGCACCCACCGTGGATTCTATGGCTACACCTTC. As protein: CASTHRGFYGYTF.

In its sample, this clonotype was seen a few times. The V gene is TRBV12-5, the J gene TRBJ2-7; tentatively, D is TRBD2 (6 bases). Germline-derived CDR1 and CDR2 are LGHNT and FRNRAP. Trimming stripped 5 bases from V and 3 bases from J, with 14 bases between. This CDR3 spans 14 amino acids. The CDR3 nucleotides read TGTGCTAGTGGTGTACCCGGGAGCATCTACGAGCAGTACTTC. It translates to CASGVPGSIYEQYF. The variable domain in full, with the rest retrieved from reference TRBV12-5 and TRBJ2-7, is DARVTQTPRHKVTEMGQEVTMRCQPILGHNTVFWYRQTMMQGLELLAYFRNRAPLDDSGMPKDRFSAEMPDATLATLKIQPSEPRDSAVYFCASGVPGSIYEQYFGPGTRLTVT.

This clonotype was found a few times. CDR3 region: CAISETGQSYGYTF. CDR3 DNA sequence: TGTGCCATCAGTGAGACTGGACAGTCCTATGGCTACACCTTC. This chain joins TRBV10-3 and TRBJ1-2; a possible D gene is TRBD1 (6 bases). Trimming cost V 2 bases and J 4 bases, with 11 bases left between them. CDR1 and CDR2 (germline): ENHRY, SYGVKD. The CDR3 covers 14 residues.

V usage is TRBV28 and J usage is TRBJ1-2, with a weak D call TRBD1 (6 bases). V gave up 3 bases and J gave up 8 bases, with 10 bases separating them. This CDR3 contains 12 residues. Germline CDR1 reads MDHEN; CDR2 reads SYDVKM. CDR3 coding DNA: TGTGCCAGCAGTTTTACAGGGCGAGGCTACACCTTC. Its translation is CASSFTGRGYTF.

This clonotype was picked up many times. V gene TRBV7-9 combines with J gene TRBJ2-1; weak D call: TRBD2 (6 bases). Deletions cut 5 bases from V and 6 bases from J, with 23 bases between. Germline CDR1 is SEHNR and CDR2 is FQNEAQ (reference sequence). The CDR3 is 17 residues long. The CDR3 here is CASSPPGLSSGVNEQFF. The CDR3 nucleotides are TGTGCCAGCAGCCCCCCGGGACTTTCCTCGGGGGTCAATGAGCAGTTCTTC.

This clonotype was recorded many times. This sequence joins TRBV6-6 and TRBJ2-1; TRBD2 might be the D (5 bases). V was trimmed by 4 bases and J by 4 bases, leaving 14 bases between them. CDR3 length: 15 residues. In germline, CDR1 is MNHNY, CDR2 SVGAGI (reference sequence). Here the CDR3 reads CASSSGTGFYNEQFF. The CDR3 DNA reads TGTGCCAGCAGTTCTGGAACGGGATTTTACAATGAGCAGTTCTTC.

The V and J genes are TRBV4-1 and TRBJ1-1; 7 bases map to TRBD1. This CDR3 is built from 15 residues. CDR1 is MGHRA, CDR2 YSYEKL, per germline. V lost 1 base and J lost 3; bases outside the gene matches: 5. The CDR3 protein is CASSQVEGQYTEAFF. In nucleotides, the CDR3 is TGCGCCAGCAGCCAAGTCGAGGGACAGTACACTGAAGCTTTCTTT.

This clonotype was counted many times. Here the CDR3 DNA reads TGCGCCAGCAGCCAAGACTGGGCACGGGAGCCCTCCTACGAGCAGTACTTC. Translation gives CASSQDWAREPSYEQYF. The chain uses TRBV4-1 and TRBJ2-7; tentative D call: TRBD2 (6 bases). Germline loops: CDR1 MGHRA, CDR2 YSYEKL. The CDR3 has 17 residues. V lost 0 bases to trimming and J lost 0 bases, with 15 bases between them.

This clonotype was detected many times. The chain combines TRBV7-9 with TRBJ2-7, with TRBD1 matching over 7 bases. V was clipped by 1 base and J by 5 bases; unmatched bases: 11. The CDR3 is 16 residues long. CDR1 SEHNR and CDR2 FQNEAQ come from the germline V gene (reference sequence). CDR3 sequence reads: CASSLDGQELYDEQYF. The DNA for the CDR3 is TGTGCCAGCAGCTTAGATGGACAGGAGCTGTACGACGAGCAGTACTTC. The full variable domain, its missing parts supplied by reference TRBV7-9 and TRBJ2-7, is DTGVSQNPRHKITKRGQNVTFRCDPISEHNRLYWYRQTLGQGPEFLTYFQNEAQLEKSRLLSDRFSAERPKGSFSTLEIQRTEQGDSAMYLCASSLDGQELYDEQYFGPGTRLTVT.

The chain recombines TRBV5-1 with TRBJ1-5; 8 positions match TRBD1. Germline V gives CDR1 SGHRS, CDR2 YFSETQ. The CDR3 covers 15 residues. The V gene end was trimmed by 3 bases and the J gene end by 1 base; junction bases not matched to a gene: 3. CDR3 nucleotides: TGCGCCAGCAGCTCGACAGGGGTGAGCAATCAGCCCCAGCATTTT. Translating gives CASSSTGVSNQPQHF.

This clonotype was recorded at least ten times. The rearrangement links TRBV20-1 to TRBJ2-3; D unclear. The V and J ends lost 0 bases and 1 base respectively, with 5 bases between them. Germline V lookup: CDR1 DFQATT, CDR2 SNEGSKA (reference sequence). The CDR3 runs to 13 residues. The CDR3 DNA sequence: TGCAGTGCTAGAGATGTAGGCACAGATACGCAGTATTTT. Its translation: CSARDVGTDTQYF.

This clonotype occurred once. The rearrangement joins TRBV6-5 to TRBJ1-2, with D perhaps TRBD1 (6 bases). Germline V lookup: CDR1 MNHEY, CDR2 SVGAGI. The V and J ends lost 7 bases and 4 bases respectively, with 13 bases between them. The CDR3 spans 13 residues. The CDR3 nucleotides are TGTGCCAGCAATTCCGGGGGCGGCTATGGCTACACCTTC. Residues: CASNSGGGYGYTF.